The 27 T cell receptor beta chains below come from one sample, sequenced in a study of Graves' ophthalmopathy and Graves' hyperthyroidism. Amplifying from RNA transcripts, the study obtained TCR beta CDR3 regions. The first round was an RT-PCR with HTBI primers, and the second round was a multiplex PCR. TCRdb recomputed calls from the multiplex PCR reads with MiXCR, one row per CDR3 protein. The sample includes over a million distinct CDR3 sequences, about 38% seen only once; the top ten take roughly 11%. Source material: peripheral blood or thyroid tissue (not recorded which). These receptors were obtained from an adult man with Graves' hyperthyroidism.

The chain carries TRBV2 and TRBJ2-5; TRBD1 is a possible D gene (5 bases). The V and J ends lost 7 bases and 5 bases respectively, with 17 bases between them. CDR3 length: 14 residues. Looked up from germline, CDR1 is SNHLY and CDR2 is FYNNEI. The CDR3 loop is CASKVDGQMETQYF. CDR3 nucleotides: TGTGCCAGCAAAGTCGACGGACAAATGGAGACCCAGTACTTC. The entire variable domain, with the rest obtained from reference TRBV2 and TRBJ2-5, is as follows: EPEVTQTPSHQVTQMGQEVILRCVPISNHLYFYWYRQILGQKVEFLVSFYNNEISEKSEIFDDQFSVERPDGSNFTLKIRSTKLEDSAMYFCASKVDGQMETQYFGPGTRLLVL.

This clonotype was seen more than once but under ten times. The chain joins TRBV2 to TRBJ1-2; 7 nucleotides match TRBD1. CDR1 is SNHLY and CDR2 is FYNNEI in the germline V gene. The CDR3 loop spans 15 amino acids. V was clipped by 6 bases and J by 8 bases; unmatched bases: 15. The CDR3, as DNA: TGTGCCAGCAGCACCCCCGACAGGGAAGTTCGCGGCTACACCTTC. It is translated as CASSTPDREVRGYTF. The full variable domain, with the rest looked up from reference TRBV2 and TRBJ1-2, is EPEVTQTPSHQVTQMGQEVILRCVPISNHLYFYWYRQILGQKVEFLVSFYNNEISEKSEIFDDQFSVERPDGSNFTLKIRSTKLEDSAMYFCASSTPDREVRGYTFGSGTRLTVV.

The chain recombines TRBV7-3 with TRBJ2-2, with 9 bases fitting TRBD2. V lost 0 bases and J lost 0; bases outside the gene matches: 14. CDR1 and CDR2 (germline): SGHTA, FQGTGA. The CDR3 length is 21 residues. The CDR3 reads CASSLTRPVAGAFSNTGELFF. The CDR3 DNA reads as TGTGCCAGCAGCTTAACCCGCCCGGTAGCGGGAGCATTTTCGAACACCGGGGAGCTGTTTTTT.

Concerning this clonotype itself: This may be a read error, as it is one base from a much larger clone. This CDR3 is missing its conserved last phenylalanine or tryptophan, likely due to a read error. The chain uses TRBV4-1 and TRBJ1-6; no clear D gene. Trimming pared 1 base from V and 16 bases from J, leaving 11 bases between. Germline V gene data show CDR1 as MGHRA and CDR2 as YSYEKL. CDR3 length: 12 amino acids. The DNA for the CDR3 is TGCGCCAGCAGCCAAGGAGGCGCAATGCTCCACTAT. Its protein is CASSQGGAMLHY.

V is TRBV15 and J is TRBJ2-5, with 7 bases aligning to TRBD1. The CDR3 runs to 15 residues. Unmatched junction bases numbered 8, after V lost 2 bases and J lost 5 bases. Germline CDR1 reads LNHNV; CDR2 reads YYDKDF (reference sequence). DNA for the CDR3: TGTGCCACCAGCAGACAGACAGGGAGCAAGGAGACCCAGTACTTC. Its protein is CATSRQTGSKETQYF. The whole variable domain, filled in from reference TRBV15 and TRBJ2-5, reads DAMVIQNPRYQVTQFGKPVTLSCSQTLNHNVMYWYQQKSSQAPKLLFHYYDKDFNNEADTPDNFQSRRPNTSFCFLDIRSPGLGDTAMYLCATSRQTGSKETQYFGPGTRLLVL.

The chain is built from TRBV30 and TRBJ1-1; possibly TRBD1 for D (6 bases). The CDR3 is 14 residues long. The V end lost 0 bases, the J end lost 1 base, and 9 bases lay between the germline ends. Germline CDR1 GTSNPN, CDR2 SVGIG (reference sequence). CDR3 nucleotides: TGTGCCTGGAGTGTACGACAGGAGAACACTGAAGCTTTCTTT. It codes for CAWSVRQENTEAFF.

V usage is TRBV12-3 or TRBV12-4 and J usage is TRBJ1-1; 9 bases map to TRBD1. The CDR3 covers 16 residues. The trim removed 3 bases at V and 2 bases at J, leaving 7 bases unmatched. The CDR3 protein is CASSFGTGLFNTEAFF. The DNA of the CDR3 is TGTGCCAGCAGTTTTGGGACAGGGCTTTTTAACACTGAAGCTTTCTTT.

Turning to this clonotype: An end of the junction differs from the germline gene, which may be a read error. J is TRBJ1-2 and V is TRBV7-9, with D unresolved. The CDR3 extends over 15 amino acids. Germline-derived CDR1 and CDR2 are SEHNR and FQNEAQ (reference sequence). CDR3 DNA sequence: TGTGCCAGCAGCTTAGTCGGAGGACGCAACTATGGCTACAGCTTC. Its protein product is CASSLVGGRNYGYSF. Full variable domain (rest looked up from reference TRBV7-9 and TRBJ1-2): DTGVSQNPRHKITKRGQNVTFRCDPISEHNRLYWYRQTLGQGPEFLTYFQNEAQLEKSRLLSDRFSAERPKGSFSTLEIQRTEQGDSAMYLCASSLVGGRNYGYSFGSGTRLTVV.

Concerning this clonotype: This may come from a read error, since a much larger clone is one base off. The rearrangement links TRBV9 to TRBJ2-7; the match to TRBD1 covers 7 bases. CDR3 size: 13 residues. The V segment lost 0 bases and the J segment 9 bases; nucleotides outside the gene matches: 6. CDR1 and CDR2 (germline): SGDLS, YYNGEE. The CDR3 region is CASSVEGAGMQYF. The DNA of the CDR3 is TGTGCCAGCAGCGTAGAGGGGGCAGGGATGCAGTACTTC.

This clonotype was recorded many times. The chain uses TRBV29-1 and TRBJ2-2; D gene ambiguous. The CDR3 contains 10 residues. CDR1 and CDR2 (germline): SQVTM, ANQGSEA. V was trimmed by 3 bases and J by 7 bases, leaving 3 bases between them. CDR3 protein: CSVEYGELFF. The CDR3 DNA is TGCAGCGTTGAGTACGGGGAGCTGTTTTTT.

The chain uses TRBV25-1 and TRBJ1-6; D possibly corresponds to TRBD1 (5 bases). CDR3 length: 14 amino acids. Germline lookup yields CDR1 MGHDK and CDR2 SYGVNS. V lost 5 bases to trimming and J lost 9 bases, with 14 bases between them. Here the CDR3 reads CASSFNQGGSPLHF. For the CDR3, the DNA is TGTGCCAGCAGTTTTAATCAGGGCGGTTCACCCCTCCACTTT.

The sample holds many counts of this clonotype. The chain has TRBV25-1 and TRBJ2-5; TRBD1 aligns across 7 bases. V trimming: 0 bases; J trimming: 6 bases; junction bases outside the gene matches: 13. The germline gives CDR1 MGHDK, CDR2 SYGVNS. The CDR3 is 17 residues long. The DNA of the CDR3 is TGTGCCAGCAGTGAATATAAAGGCAGGGGGTACTCACAGACCCAGTACTTC. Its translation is CASSEYKGRGYSQTQYF. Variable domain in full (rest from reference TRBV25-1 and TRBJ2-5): EADIYQTPRYLVIGTGKKITLECSQTMGHDKMYWYQQDPGMELHLIHYSYGVNSTEKGDLSSESTVSRIRTEHFPLTLESARPSHTSQYLCASSEYKGRGYSQTQYFGPGTRLLVL.

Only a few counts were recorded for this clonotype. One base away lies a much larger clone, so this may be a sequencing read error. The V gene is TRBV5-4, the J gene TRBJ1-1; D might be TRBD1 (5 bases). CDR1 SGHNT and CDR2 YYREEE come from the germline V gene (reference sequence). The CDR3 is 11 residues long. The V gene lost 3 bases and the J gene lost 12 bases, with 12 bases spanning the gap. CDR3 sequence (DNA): TGTGCCAGCAGCTCACAGGTTGGGACTTTCTTT. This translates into CASSSQVGTFF.

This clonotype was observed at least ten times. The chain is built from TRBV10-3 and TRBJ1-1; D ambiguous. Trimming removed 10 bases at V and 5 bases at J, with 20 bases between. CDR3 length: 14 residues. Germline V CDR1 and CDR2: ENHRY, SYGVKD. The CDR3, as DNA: TGTGCCAGCTTGGCGGGGTTTGGTGTGACTGAAGCTTTCTTT. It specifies CASLAGFGVTEAFF.

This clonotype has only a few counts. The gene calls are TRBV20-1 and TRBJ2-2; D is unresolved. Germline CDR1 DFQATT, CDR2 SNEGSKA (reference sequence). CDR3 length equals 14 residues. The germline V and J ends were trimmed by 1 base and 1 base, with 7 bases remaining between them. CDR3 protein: CSARVRMNTGELFF. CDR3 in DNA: TGCAGTGCTAGAGTACGGATGAACACCGGGGAGCTGTTTTTT.

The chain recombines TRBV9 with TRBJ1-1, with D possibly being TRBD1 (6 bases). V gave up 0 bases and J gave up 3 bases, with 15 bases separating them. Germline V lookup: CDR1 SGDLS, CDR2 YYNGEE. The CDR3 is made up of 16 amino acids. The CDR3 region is CASSVVPGTPYTEAFF. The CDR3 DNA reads TGTGCCAGCAGCGTAGTGCCCGGGACACCCTACACTGAAGCTTTCTTT.

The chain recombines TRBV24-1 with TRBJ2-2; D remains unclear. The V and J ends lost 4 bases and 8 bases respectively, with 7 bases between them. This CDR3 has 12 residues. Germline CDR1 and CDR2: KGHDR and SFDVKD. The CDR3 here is CATSDGGGELFF. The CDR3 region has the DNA TGTGCCACCAGTGACGGTGGGGGGGAGCTGTTTTTT.

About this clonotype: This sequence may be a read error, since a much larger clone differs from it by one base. This CDR3 is CASSLGYGTYEQYF. In DNA, the CDR3 is TGTGCCAGCAGCTTAGGGTACGGAACCTACGAGCAGTACTTC. V and J are TRBV7-8 and TRBJ2-7, with unresolved D. CDR1 is SGHVS and CDR2 is FQNEAQ in the germline V gene. Deletions cut 1 base from V and 2 bases from J, with 9 bases between. This CDR3 comprises 14 residues.

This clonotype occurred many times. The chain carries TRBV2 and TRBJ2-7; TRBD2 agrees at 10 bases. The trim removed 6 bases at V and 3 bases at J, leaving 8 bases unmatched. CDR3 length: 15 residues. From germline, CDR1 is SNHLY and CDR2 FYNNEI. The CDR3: CASSLVLAGDYEQYF. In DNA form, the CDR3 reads TGTGCCAGCAGCTTAGTTCTAGCGGGGGACTACGAGCAGTACTTC.

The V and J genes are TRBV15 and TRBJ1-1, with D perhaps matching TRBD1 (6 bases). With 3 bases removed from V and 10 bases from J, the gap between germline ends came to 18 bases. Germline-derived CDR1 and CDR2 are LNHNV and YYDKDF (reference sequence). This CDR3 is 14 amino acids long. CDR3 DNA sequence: TGTGCCACCAGCAGCCACGGGACACAGAATGGAGCTTTCTTT. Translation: CATSSHGTQNGAFF.

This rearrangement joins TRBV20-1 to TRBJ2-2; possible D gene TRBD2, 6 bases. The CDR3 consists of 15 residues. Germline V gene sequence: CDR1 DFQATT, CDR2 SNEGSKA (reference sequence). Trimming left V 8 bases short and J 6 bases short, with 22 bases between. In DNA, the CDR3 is TGCAGTCCGACGGGACTTCTCGGGTCGGCCGGGGAGCTGTTTTTT. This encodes CSPTGLLGSAGELFF.

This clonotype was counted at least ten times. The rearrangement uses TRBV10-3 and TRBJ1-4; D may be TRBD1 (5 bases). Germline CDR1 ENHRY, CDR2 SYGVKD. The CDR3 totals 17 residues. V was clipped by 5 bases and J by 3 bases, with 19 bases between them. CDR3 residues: CAISPRGREGPNEKLFF. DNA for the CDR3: TGTGCCATCAGTCCTCGAGGCAGGGAAGGACCTAATGAAAAACTGTTTTTT.

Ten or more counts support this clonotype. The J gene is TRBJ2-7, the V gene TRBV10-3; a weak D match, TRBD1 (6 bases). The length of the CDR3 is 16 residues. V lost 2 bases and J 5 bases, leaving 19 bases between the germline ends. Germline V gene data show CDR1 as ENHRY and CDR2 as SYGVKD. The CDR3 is CAISETDRPGIHEQYF. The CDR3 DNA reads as TGTGCCATCAGTGAGACCGACAGGCCGGGCATCCACGAGCAGTACTTC.

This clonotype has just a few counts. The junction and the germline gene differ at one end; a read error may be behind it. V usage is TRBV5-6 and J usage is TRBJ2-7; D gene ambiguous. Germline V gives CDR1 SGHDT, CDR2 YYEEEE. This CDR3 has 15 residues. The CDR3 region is CASSLGSFPSYEQYF. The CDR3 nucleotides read TGCGCCAGCAGCTTGGGCAGCTTCCCCTCCTACGAGCAGTACTTC.

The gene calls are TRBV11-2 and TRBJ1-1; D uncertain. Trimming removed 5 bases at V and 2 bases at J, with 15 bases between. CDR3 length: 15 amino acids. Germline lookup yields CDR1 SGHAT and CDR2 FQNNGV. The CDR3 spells CASSQAQGINTEAFF. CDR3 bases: TGTGCCAGCAGCCAAGCCCAAGGGATTAACACTGAAGCTTTCTTT.

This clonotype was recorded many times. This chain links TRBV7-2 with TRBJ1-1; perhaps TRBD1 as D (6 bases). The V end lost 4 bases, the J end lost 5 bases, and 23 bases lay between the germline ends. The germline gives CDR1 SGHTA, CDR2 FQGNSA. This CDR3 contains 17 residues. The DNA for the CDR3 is TGTGCCAGCAGCTCGGCGATGGGGGGGGCCGCGGGGACTGAAGCTTTCTTT. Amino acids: CASSSAMGGAAGTEAFF.

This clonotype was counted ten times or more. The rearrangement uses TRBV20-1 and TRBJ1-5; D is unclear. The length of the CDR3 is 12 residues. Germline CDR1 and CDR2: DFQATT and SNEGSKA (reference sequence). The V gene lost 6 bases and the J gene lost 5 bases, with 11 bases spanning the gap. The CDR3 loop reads CSARTGDQPQHF. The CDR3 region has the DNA TGCAGTGCCCGGACTGGCGATCAGCCCCAGCATTTT.